This T cell receptor beta chain was captured by sequencing in a study of control samples from healthy donors and cancer patients. This CDR3 has 15 amino acids. Per germline, CDR1 LNHDA and CDR2 SQIVND (reference sequence). The ends were cut back, 6 bases at V and 5 bases at J, with 20 bases in the middle. TCRdb's table, derived via immunoSEQ multiplex PCR, lists solely in-frame clones and lacks some. This repertoire shows approximately 140,000 clones, roughly nine tenths found once; its top ten account for roughly 10%. The rearrangement links TRBV19 to TRBJ2-7; D ambiguous. Sequencing was carried out using blood. This sequence originates from a woman in her twenties or thirties in good health. CDR3 nucleotides: TGTGCCAGTAGCTTCCGGGCACCCCCACCGAACGAGCAGTACTTC. Its protein product is CASSFRAPPPNEQYF.